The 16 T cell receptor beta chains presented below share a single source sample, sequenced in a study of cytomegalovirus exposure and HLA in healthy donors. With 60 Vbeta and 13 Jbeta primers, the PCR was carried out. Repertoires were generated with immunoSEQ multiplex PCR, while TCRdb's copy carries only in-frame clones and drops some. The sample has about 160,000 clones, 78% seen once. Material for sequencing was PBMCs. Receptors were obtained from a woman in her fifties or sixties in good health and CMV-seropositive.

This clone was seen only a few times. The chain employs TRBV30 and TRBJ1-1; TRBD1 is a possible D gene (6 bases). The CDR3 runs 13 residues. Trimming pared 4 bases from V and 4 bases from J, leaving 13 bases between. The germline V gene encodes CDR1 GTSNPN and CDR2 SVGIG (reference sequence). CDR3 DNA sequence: TGTGCCTGGATGACAGGTATGGGCACTGAAGCTTTCTTT. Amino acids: CAWMTGMGTEAFF.

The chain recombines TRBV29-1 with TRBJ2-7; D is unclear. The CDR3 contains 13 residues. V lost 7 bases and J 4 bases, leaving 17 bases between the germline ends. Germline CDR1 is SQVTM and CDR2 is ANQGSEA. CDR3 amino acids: CSARTVETYEQYF. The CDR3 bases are TGCAGCGCCCGAACTGTGGAGACGTACGAGCAGTACTTC.

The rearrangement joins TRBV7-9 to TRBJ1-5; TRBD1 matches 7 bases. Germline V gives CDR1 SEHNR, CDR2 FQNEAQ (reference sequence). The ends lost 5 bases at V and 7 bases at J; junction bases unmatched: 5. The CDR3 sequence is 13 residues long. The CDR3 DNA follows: TGTGCCAGCAGCATGGGACAGAACCAGCCCCAGCATTTT. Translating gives CASSMGQNQPQHF.

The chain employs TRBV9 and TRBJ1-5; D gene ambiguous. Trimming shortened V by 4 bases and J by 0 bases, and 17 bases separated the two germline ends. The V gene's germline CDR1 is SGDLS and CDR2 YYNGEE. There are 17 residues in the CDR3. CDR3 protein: CASSRTEVHDSNQPQHF. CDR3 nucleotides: TGTGCCAGCAGCCGGACGGAGGTCCACGATAGCAATCAGCCCCAGCATTTT. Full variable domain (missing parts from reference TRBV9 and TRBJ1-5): DSGVTQTPKHLITATGQRVTLRCSPRSGDLSVYWYQQSLDQGLQFLIQYYNGEERAKGNILERFSAQQFPDLHSELNLSSLELGDSALYFCASSRTEVHDSNQPQHFGDGTRLSIL.

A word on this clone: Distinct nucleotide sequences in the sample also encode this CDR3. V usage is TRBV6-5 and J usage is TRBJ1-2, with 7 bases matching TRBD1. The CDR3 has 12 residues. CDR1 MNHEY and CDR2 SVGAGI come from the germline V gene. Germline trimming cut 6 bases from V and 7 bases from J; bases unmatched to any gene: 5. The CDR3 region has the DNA TGTGCCAGCAGCAGACAGGGAGGTGGCTACACCTTC. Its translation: CASSRQGGGYTF.

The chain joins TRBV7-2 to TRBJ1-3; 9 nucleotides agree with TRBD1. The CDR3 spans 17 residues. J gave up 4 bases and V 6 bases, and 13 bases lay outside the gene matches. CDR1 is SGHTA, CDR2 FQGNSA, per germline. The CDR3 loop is CASRRTGTGRPGNTIYF. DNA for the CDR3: TGTGCCAGCAGACGTACCGGGACAGGGCGTCCGGGAAACACCATATATTTT.

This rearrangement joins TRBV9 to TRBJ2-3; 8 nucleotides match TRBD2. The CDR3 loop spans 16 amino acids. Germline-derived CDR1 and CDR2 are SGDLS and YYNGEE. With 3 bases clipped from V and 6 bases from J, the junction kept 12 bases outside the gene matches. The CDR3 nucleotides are TGTGCCAGCAGCGGGAAACTAGCGGCGAGCTCGGATACGCAGTATTTT. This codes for CASSGKLAASSDTQYF.

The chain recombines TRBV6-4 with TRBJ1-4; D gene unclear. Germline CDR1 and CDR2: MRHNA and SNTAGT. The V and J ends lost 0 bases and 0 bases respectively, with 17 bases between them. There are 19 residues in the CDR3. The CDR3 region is CASSDSICRGSSTNEKLFF. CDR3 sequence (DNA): TGTGCCAGCAGTGACTCGATATGTCGAGGCTCCTCAACTAATGAAAAACTGTTTTTT.

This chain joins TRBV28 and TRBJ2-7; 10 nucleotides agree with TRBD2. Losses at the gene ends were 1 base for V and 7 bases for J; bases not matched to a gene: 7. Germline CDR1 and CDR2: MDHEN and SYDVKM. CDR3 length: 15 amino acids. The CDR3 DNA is TGTGCCAGCAGTTTATCTCTAGCGGGAGCACAAGAGCAGTACTTC. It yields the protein CASSLSLAGAQEQYF.

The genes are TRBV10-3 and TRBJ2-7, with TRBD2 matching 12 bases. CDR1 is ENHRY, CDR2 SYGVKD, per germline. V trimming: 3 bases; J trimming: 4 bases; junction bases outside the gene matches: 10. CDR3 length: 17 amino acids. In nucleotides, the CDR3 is TGTGCCATCAGTGATCCCGGGACTAGCGGGCGAGGTTACGAGCAGTACTTC. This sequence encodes CAISDPGTSGRGYEQYF.

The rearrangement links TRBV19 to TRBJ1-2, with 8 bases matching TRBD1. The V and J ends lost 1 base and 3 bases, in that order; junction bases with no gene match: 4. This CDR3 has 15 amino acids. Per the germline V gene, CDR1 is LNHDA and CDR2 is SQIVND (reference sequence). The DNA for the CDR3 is TGTGCCAGTAGTATAGGTCCAGGGGGCTACTATGGCTACACCTTC. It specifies CASSIGPGGYYGYTF.

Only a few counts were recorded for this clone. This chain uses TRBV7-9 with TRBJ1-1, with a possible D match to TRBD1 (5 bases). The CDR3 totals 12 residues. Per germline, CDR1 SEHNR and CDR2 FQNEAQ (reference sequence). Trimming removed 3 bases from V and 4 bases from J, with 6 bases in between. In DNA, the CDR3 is TGTGCCAGCAGCTTCCAGGGCACTGAAGCTTTCTTT. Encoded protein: CASSFQGTEAFF.

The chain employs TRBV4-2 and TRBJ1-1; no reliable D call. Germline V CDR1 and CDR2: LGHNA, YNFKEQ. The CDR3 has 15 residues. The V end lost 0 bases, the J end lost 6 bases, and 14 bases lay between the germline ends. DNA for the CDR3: TGTGCCAGCAGCCAAGATACTAGGTTTACGGCTGAAGCTTTCTTT. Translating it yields CASSQDTRFTAEAFF.

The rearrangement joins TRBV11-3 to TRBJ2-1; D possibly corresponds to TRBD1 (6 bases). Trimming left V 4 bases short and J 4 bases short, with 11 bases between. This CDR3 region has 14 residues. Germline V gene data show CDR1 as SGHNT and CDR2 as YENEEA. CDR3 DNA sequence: TGTGCCAGCAGCTCGACAGGCATATACAATGAGCAGTTCTTC. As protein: CASSSTGIYNEQFF.

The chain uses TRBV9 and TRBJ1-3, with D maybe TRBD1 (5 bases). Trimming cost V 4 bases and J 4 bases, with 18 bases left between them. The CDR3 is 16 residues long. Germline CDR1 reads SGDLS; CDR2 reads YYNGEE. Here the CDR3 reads CASSLRQEGAGNTIYF. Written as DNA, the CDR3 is TGTGCCAGCAGCCTAAGGCAAGAAGGGGCCGGAAACACCATATATTTT.

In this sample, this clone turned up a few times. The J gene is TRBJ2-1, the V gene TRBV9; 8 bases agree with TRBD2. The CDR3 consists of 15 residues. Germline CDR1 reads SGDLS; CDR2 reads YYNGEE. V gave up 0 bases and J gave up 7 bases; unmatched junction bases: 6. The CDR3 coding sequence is TGTGCCAGCAGCGTAGTAGCGGGAAGCGGGAATGAGCAGTTCTTC. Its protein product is CASSVVAGSGNEQFF.